The rows below give T cell receptor beta chains drawn from one sample of a study of T cells in Graves' hyperthyroidism and ophthalmopathy. Using its own MiXCR run on the multiplex PCR reads, TCRdb lists one record per CDR3 protein. The sample comprises about 840,000 distinct CDR3 sequences, 35% to 45% of which are singletons, and 7.5% to 9.5% rests with the top ten. Sequencing was done on a sample of blood. The receptors were gathered from a man aged 18 to 30 with Graves' hyperthyroidism. The CDR3 runs from the conserved cysteine through the conserved F or W. D genes are given only for firm matches. For some rows the clone size is stated as once, few or many, or as a class when expanded; others skip it.

>TRBJ1-1|-|15|few|TRBV19
CASSWRGGMNTEAFF
TGTGCCAGTAGTTGGCGTGGGGGGATGAACACTGAAGCTTTCTTT
>TRBJ2-5|-|15|many|TRBV7-9
CASSPRDSRQETQYF
TGTGCCAGCAGCCCACGGGACTCCCGGCAAGAGACCCAGTACTTC
>TRBJ1-1|-|16|-|TRBV19
CASSPREPTMNTEAFF
TGTGCCAGCAGTCCCAGGGAGCCAACCATGAACACTGAAGCTTTCTTT
>TRBJ1-5|TRBD1|13|once|TRBV10-3
CATGTGQQQPQHF
TGTGCCACCGGGACAGGGCAGCAGCAGCCCCAGCATTTT
>TRBJ2-5|TRBD2|14|-|TRBV29-1
CSARSIAGQETQYF
TGCAGCGCTCGTAGTATAGCGGGGCAAGAGACCCAGTACTTC
>TRBJ1-5|-|15|-|TRBV7-3
CASSLSGSPNQPQHF
TGTGCCAGCAGCTTGTCCGGAAGCCCTAATCAGCCCCAGCATTTT
>TRBJ1-1|-|9|many|TRBV24-1
CATSAPGPF
TGTGCCACCAGTGCCCCGGGGCCTTTT
>TRBJ2-7|-|15|-|TRBV6-2/TRBV6-3
CASSTAGPALGEQYF
TGTGCCAGCAGCACCGCGGGACCTGCCTTAGGCGAGCAGTACTTC
>TRBJ2-6|-|18|-|TRBV7-3
CASSHPTGGLSGANVLTF
TGTGCCAGCAGCCATCCAACAGGGGGACTATCTGGGGCCAACGTCCTGACTTTC
>TRBJ2-2|-|13|many|TRBV29-1
CSVETVNTGELFF
TGCAGCGTTGAAACGGTGAACACCGGGGAGCTGTTTTTT
>TRBJ2-5|TRBD2|17|many|TRBV29-1
CSADGKPTSGREETQYF
TGCAGCGCAGACGGAAAACCTACTAGCGGGAGGGAAGAGACCCAGTACTTC
>TRBJ2-7|TRBD1|19|-|TRBV10-3
CAISASRDRGREILYEQYF
TGTGCCATCAGTGCGTCCCGGGACAGGGGGCGCGAAATCCTTTACGAGCAGTACTTC
>TRBJ1-4|-|17|few|TRBV7-6
CASSPYVRQVIEEKLFF
TGTGCCAGCAGCCCCTATGTTCGGCAGGTAATCGAGGAAAAACTGTTTTTT
>TRBJ1-1|-|12|-|TRBV6-5
CASTPPFTEAFF
TGTGCCAGCACCCCCCCTTTCACTGAAGCTTTCTTT
>TRBJ2-7|TRBD1|13|many|TRBV10-3
CAISRDRAYEQYF
TGTGCCATCAGTCGTGACAGGGCCTACGAGCAGTACTTC
>TRBJ2-5|TRBD1|13|-|TRBV15
CATRDSSQETQYF
TGTGCCACCCGGGACAGTTCCCAAGAGACCCAGTACTTC
>TRBJ2-5|-|15|-|TRBV7-2
CASSSLPGSQETQYF
TGTGCCAGCAGCTCCCTACCCGGGAGCCAAGAGACCCAGTACTTC
>TRBJ1-6|-|15|-|TRBV5-1
CASSQDRDWNSPLHF
TGCGCCAGCAGCCAAGACCGGGACTGGAATTCACCCCTCCACTTT
>TRBJ1-3|-|12|many|TRBV12-3/TRBV12-4
CASKETGNTIYF
TGTGCCAGCAAGGAAACTGGAAACACCATATATTTT
>TRBJ2-5|-|13|many|TRBV15
CATSRDPAGTQYF
TGTGCCACCAGCAGAGATCCGGCAGGGACCCAGTACTTC
>TRBJ1-1|-|15|once|TRBV2
CASSPRQYMNTEAVF
TGCGCCAGCAGCCCACGACAGTACATGAACACTGAAGCTGTCTTT
>TRBJ2-3|-|13|-|TRBV9
CASSVDATDTQYF
TGTGCCAGCAGCGTAGACGCCACAGATACGCAGTATTTT
>TRBJ1-3|-|15|few|TRBV12-3/TRBV12-4
CASSLTRGTGNTIYF
TGTGCCAGCAGTTTGACGAGGGGAACTGGAAACACCATATATTTT
>TRBJ1-1|-|10|-|TRBV5-1
CAKKDTEAFF
TGTGCTAAGAAAGACACTGAAGCTTTCTTT
>TRBJ1-2|TRBD1|15|many|TRBV2
CASRPRTGINYGYTF
TGTGCCAGCAGACCCAGGACAGGGATTAACTATGGCTACACCTTC
>TRBJ1-6|-|13|few|TRBV4-3
CASSQVEGSPLHF
TGCGCCAGCAGCCAAGTGGAAGGTTCACCCCTCCACTTT
>TRBJ1-1|-|11|many|TRBV20-1
CSASGRLEAFF
TGCAGTGCTAGCGGAAGGTTGGAAGCTTTCTTT
>TRBJ2-2|-|13|-|TRBV9
CAGTRGLTGGLFF
TGTGCCGGCACCCGAGGGCTCACCGGGGGGCTGTTTTTT
>TRBJ2-5|-|15|many|TRBV15
CATSTDGATQETQYF
TGTGCCACCAGCACTGACGGGGCGACCCAAGAGACCCAGTACTTC
>TRBJ1-5|-|12|many|TRBV29-1
CSVVTENQPQHF
TGCAGCGTTGTGACAGAAAATCAGCCCCAGCATTTT
>TRBJ2-7|-|13|many|TRBV29-1
CSVEGTTTYEQYF
TGCAGCGTTGAAGGGACAACCACCTACGAGCAGTACTTC
>TRBJ1-1|-|13|-|TRBV12-3/TRBV12-4
CASRLGVNTEAFF
TGTGCCAGCAGGCTAGGGGTGAACACTGAAGCTTTCTTT
>TRBJ2-5|TRBD2|13|few|TRBV6-4
CASSALAGETQYF
TGTGCCAGCAGTGCTCTAGCGGGAGAGACCCAGTACTTC
>TRBJ1-1|-|12|many|TRBV9
CASSGRNAEAFF
TGTGCCAGCAGCGGCAGGAACGCTGAAGCTTTCTTT
>TRBJ1-1|-|18|few|TRBV19
CASSIDPDEGQMNTEAFF
TGTGCCAGTAGTATAGACCCTGACGAGGGTCAAATGAACACTGAAGCTTTCTTT
>TRBJ1-2|TRBD1|13|-|TRBV20-1
CSAPPRTGYGYTF
TGCAGTGCTCCGCCCCGGACAGGGTATGGCTACACCTTC
>TRBJ2-7|TRBD1|16|few|TRBV4-1
CASSQDWDRGYHEQYF
TGCGCCAGCAGCCAAGATTGGGACAGGGGCTACCACGAGCAGTACTTC
>TRBJ1-3|-|15|many|TRBV7-2
CASSFRGASGNTIYF
TGTGCCAGCAGCTTTCGGGGGGCAAGTGGAAACACCATATATTTT